The next 10 T cell receptor beta chains were all read from a single sample in a study of shared clonotypes between healthy human individuals (dated by TCRdb to 2018 to 2021). The library was made by the immunoSEQ multiplex PCR assay. In TCRdb, the immuneACCESS table is reduced to in-frame sequences with V and J assigned. These tables do not hold every clone; where another copy was compared, an unresolved V gene accounts for under half, and the others remain unexplained. Recorded for this sample are more than 2 million clones; around 95% of them occurred a single time. The ten biggest clones cover roughly 0.13% of the sample. The sample was naive CD4+ T cells sorted from blood. The cell subset or site label corresponds to: CD45RA+ positively selected. These receptors all come from a man younger than 35 in good health.

The rearrangement links TRBV5-1 to TRBJ1-2; maybe TRBD1 (5 bases). The ends were cut back, 4 bases at V and 1 base at J, with 11 bases in the middle. The germline V gene has CDR1 SGHRS and CDR2 YFSETQ. The CDR3 is 14 amino acids. DNA of the CDR3: TGCGCCAGCAGCCCATGGGGGGATAACTATGGCTACACCTTC. Translating gives CASSPWGDNYGYTF. Filled out from reference TRBV5-1 and TRBJ1-2, the complete variable domain reads KAGVTQTPRYLIKTRGQQVTLSCSPISGHRSVSWYQQTPGQGLQFLFEYFSETQRNKGNFPGRFSGRQFSNSRSEMNVSTLELGDSALYLCASSPWGDNYGYTFGSGTRLTVV.

This clone was observed once. CDR3 sequence reads: CASSVGTGMTDTQYF. In DNA form, the CDR3 reads TGTGCCAGCAGCGTAGGGACAGGGATGACAGATACGCAGTATTTT. J is TRBJ2-3 and V is TRBV9; 8 nucleotides align to TRBD1. The CDR3 length is 15 residues. After removal of 0 bases from V and 3 bases from J, the junction contained 3 bases not matched to a gene. The germline V gene has CDR1 SGDLS and CDR2 YYNGEE.

The chain uses TRBV20-1 and TRBJ2-5; D is ambiguous. Germline lookup yields CDR1 DFQATT and CDR2 SNEGSKA (reference sequence). V lost 4 bases and J lost 5, with 8 bases in between. The CDR3 is 11 amino acids. This chain's CDR3 is CSATHGETQYF. CDR3 sequence (DNA): TGCAGTGCTACGCATGGGGAGACCCAGTACTTC.

The rearrangement uses TRBV20-1 and TRBJ1-2; D unclear. Deletions cut 4 bases from V and 8 bases from J, with 11 bases between. The CDR3 is made up of 11 amino acids. CDR1 and CDR2 from the germline V gene are DFQATT and SNEGSKA (reference sequence). The DNA for the CDR3 is TGCAGTGCTACTCACGCGGGAGGCTACACCTTC. Translated, it gives CSATHAGGYTF.

Points on this clone: The sample has other DNA sequences that encode this CDR3 too. The chain has TRBV11-2 and TRBJ2-3; the D is unclear. Trimming took off 5 bases at V and 1 base at J, with 7 bases between the two ends. CDR1 and CDR2 from the germline V gene are SGHAT and FQNNGV. The CDR3 totals 13 residues. Here the CDR3 DNA reads TGTGCCAGCAGCCCCCGGGGCACAGATACGCAGTATTTT. Its protein product is CASSPRGTDTQYF.

This clone was observed a single time. The genes are TRBV5-5 and TRBJ2-7; perhaps TRBD2 as D (5 bases). This CDR3 has 14 residues. Germline values: CDR1 SGHKS, CDR2 YYEKEE (reference sequence). Trimming cost V 0 bases and J 6 bases, with 13 bases left between them. The CDR3 here is CASSLAGIGVEQYF. CDR3 nucleotide sequence: TGTGCCAGCAGCTTGGCGGGAATCGGGGTCGAGCAGTACTTC. Full variable domain (missing parts from reference TRBV5-5 and TRBJ2-7): DAGVTQSPTHLIKTRGQQVTLRCSPISGHKSVSWYQQVLGQGPQFIFQYYEKEERGRGNFPDRFSARQFPNYSSELNVNALLLGDSALYLCASSLAGIGVEQYFGPGTRLTVT.

The chain couples TRBV7-2 to TRBJ1-6; D unresolved. The CDR3 is made up of 13 amino acids. Trimming cost V 1 base and J 10 bases, with 8 bases left between them. Germline V gene sequence: CDR1 SGHTA, CDR2 FQGNSA. The CDR3 coding sequence is TGTGCCAGCAGCTTAGGACAACGCTCACCCCTCCACTTT. Amino acid sequence: CASSLGQRSPLHF.

The rearrangement uses TRBV5-1 and TRBJ2-1; D remains unclear. The CDR3 has 12 amino acids. CDR1 is SGHRS, CDR2 YFSETQ, per germline. The V and J ends lost 4 bases and 8 bases respectively, with 10 bases between them. The CDR3 is CASSPDLDEQFF. CDR3 DNA: TGCGCCAGCAGCCCCGACTTGGATGAGCAGTTCTTC.

The gene calls are TRBV6-1 and TRBJ1-5, with no clear D. CDR1 and CDR2 (germline): MNHNS, SASEGT. V gave up 3 bases and J gave up 12 bases, with 18 bases separating them. CDR3 length: 14 residues. The CDR3 nucleotides read TGTGCCAGCAGTGAGGGTGGATGGCCCCTTAACCAGCATTTT. Translation gives CASSEGGWPLNQHF.

This sequence joins TRBV7-2 and TRBJ2-3, with a tentative D call TRBD1 (6 bases). Deletions cut 5 bases from V and 5 bases from J, with 14 bases between. The CDR3 length is 14 residues. Germline lookup yields CDR1 SGHTA and CDR2 FQGNSA. CDR3 nucleotide sequence: TGTGCCAGCAGCCCGACAGGTCGGAAAGATACGCAGTATTTT. Protein product: CASSPTGRKDTQYF. The whole variable domain, remainder taken from reference TRBV7-2 and TRBJ2-3, is GAGVSQSPSNKVTEKGKDVELRCDPISGHTALYWYRQSLGQGLEFLIYFQGNSAPDKSGLPSDRFSAERTGGSVSTLTIQRTQQEDSAVYLCASSPTGRKDTQYFGPGTRLTVL.